The clone carrying this T cell receptor (beta chain) was observed a few times. TCRdb reprocessed the 5' RACE reads with MiXCR, giving one entry per CDR3 protein. The sample has 1.5 million to 2 million distinct CDR3 sequences, 32% seen once. The record originates from a study of identical twins. This CDR3 contains 15 residues. Germline lookup yields CDR1 LGHDT and CDR2 YNNKEL (reference sequence). J was trimmed by 8 bases and V by 4 bases; bases with no gene match: 9. The V gene is TRBV3-1, the J gene TRBJ2-4; 9 positions agree with TRBD2. Sequenced material: cord blood. This clonotype was obtained from a newborn girl in good health. CDR3 amino acids: CASSPQGAGGDIQYF. The DNA of the CDR3 is TGTGCCAGCAGCCCCCAAGGCGCGGGGGGGGACATTCAGTACTTC.